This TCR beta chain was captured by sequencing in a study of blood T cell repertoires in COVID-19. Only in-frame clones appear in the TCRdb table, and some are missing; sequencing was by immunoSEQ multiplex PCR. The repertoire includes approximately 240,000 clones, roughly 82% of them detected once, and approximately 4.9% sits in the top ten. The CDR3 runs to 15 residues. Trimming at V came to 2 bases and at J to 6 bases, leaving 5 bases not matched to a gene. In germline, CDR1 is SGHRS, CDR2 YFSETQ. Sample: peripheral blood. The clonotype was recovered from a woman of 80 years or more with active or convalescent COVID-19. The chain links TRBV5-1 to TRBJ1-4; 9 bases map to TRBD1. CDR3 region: CASSFGTGRDEKLFF. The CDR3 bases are TGCGCCAGCAGCTTCGGGACAGGGCGGGATGAAAAACTGTTTTTT.